This T cell receptor (beta chain) emerged from a study of regulatory T cells in long-lasting Graves disease. Turning to the study itself: It was over 5 years of antithyroid drugs, with positive TSH receptor antibodies, that meant persistent Graves' disease.

Findings of the study overall: The study found TRBV28, TRBJ1-2 and TRBJ2-5 favored in persistent disease. Only peripheral blood was studied, not thyroid tissue.

Sequencing libraries for TCR beta were prepared with iRepertoire HTBI primers and Arm-PCR of CDR3 regions. Using its own MiXCR run on the multiplex PCR reads, TCRdb lists one record per CDR3 protein. The table has around 460,000 distinct CDR3 sequences, 20% to 25% seen once; the top ten hold about 7%. As for time point: persistent/refractory GD, antithyroid drugs over 5 years with positive TRAb. Construction of the TCR library relied on RNA isolated from PBMCs. Germline trimming cut 2 bases from V and 3 bases from J; bases unmatched to any gene: 7. This CDR3 is built from 15 residues. Germline CDR1 reads MDHEN; CDR2 reads SYDVKM. This clonotype has ten or more counts. The antigen is unknown.

This receptor was obtained from a female donor with Graves disease. This specimen consisted of peripheral blood mononuclear cells (PBMCs), obtained when the disease was refractory, from a patient treated with antithyroid drugs. This chain connects TRBV28 to TRBJ2-7; 7 nucleotides line up with TRBD2. The CDR3 nucleotides read TGTGCCAGCAGTTTAGGGTGGGAGGGGAGCTACGAGCAGTACTTC. Amino acid sequence: CASSLGWEGSYEQYF.